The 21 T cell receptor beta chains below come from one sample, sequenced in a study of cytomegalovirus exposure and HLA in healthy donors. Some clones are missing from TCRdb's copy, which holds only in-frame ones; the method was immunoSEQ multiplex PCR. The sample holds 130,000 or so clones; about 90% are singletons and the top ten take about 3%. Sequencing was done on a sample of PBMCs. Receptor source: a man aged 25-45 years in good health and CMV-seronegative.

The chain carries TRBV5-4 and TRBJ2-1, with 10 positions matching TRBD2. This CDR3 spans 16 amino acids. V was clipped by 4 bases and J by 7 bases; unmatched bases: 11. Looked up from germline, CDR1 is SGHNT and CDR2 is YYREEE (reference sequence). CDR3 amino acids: CASSALAGGPTNEQFF. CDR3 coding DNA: TGTGCCAGCAGCGCATTAGCGGGGGGTCCGACTAATGAGCAGTTCTTC.

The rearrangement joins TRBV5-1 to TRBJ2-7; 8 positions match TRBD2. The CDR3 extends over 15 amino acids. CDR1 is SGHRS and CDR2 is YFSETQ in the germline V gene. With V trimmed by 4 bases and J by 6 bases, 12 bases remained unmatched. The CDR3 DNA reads TGCGCCAGCAGCGGGGGCCCGGGGGGGAAGGGCGAGCAGTACTTC. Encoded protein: CASSGGPGGKGEQYF.

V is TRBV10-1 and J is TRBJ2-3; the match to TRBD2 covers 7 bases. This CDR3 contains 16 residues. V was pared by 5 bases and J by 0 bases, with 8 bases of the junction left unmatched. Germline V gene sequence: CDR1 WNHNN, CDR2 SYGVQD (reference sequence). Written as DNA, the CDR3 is TGCGCCAGCAGTCTTTGGGGGGGTCCAAGCACAGATACGCAGTATTTT. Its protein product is CASSLWGGPSTDTQYF.

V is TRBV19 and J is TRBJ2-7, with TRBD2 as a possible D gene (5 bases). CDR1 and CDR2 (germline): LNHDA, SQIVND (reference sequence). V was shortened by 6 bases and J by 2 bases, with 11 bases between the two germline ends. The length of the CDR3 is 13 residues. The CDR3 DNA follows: TGTGCCAGTAGCCAAGCGGCAACCTACGAGCAGTACTTC. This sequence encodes CASSQAATYEQYF.

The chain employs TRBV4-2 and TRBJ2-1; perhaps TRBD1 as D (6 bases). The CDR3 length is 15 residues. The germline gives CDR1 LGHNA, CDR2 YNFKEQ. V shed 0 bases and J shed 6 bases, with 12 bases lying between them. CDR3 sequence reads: CASSQELAGANEQFF. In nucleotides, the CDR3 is TGTGCCAGCAGCCAAGAGCTAGCAGGGGCCAATGAGCAGTTCTTC.

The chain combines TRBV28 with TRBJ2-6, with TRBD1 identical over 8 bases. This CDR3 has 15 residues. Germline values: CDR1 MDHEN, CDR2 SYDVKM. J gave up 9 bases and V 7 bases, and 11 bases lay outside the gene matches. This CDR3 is CASTPRGQALNVLTF. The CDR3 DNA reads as TGTGCCAGCACCCCAAGGGGACAGGCGCTCAACGTCCTGACTTTC.

In DNA form, the CDR3 reads TGTGCCAGCAGCCGACAAACAGTAGAGACCCAGTACTTC. Amino acid sequence: CASSRQTVETQYF. The chain combines TRBV5-4 with TRBJ2-5; D remains unclear. The V end was cut by 4 bases, the J end by 4 bases, with 11 bases between. The CDR3 consists of 13 residues. Germline lookup yields CDR1 SGHNT and CDR2 YYREEE (reference sequence).

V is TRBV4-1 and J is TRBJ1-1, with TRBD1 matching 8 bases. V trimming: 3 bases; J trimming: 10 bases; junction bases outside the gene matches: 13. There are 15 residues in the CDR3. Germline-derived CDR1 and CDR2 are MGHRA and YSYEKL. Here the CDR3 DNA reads TGCGCCAGCAGCCAGGCTATGGGGACAGGCACGGGAGCTTTCTTT. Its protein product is CASSQAMGTGTGAFF.

CDR3 bases: TGTGCCAGCAGTCCGGGGAGTTCGAACACCGGGGAGCTGTTTTTT. Its protein product is CASSPGSSNTGELFF. This chain joins TRBV6-1 and TRBJ2-2; weak D call: TRBD2 (5 bases). The CDR3 has 15 residues. Germline loops: CDR1 MNHNS, CDR2 SASEGT. Trimming stripped 5 bases from V and 0 bases from J, with 10 bases between.

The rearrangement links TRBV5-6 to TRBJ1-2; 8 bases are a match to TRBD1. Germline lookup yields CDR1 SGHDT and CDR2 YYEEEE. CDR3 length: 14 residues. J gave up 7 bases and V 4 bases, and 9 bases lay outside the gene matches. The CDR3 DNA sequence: TGTGCCAGCAGCCCCAGGGGGCTCGCTGGTGGCTACACCTTC. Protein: CASSPRGLAGGYTF.

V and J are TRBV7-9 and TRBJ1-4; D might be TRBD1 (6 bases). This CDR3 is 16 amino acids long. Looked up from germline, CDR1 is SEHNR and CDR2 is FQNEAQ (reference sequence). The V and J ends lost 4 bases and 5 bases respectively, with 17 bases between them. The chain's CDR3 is CASSSREQGRNEKLFF. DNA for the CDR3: TGTGCCAGCAGCTCCCGGGAACAGGGAAGGAATGAAAAACTGTTTTTT.

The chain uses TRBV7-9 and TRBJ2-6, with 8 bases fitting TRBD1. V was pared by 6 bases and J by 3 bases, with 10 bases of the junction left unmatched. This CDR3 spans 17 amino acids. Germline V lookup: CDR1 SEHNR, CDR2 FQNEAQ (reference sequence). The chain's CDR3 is CASSQRGQGIGANVLTF. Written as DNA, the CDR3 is TGTGCCAGCAGTCAACGTGGACAGGGTATTGGGGCCAACGTCCTGACTTTC.

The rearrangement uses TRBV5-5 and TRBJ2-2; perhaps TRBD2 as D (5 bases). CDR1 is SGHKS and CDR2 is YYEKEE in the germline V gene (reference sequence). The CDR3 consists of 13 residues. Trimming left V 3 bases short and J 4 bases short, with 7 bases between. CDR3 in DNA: TGTGCCAGCAGCTCCGGGGTCACCGGGGAGCTGTTTTTT. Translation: CASSSGVTGELFF.

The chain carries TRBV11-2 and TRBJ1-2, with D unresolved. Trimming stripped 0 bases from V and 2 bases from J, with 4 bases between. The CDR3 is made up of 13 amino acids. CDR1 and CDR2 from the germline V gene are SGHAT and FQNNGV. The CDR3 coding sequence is TGTGCCAGCAGCTTAGACAGGAACTATGGCTACACCTTC. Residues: CASSLDRNYGYTF.

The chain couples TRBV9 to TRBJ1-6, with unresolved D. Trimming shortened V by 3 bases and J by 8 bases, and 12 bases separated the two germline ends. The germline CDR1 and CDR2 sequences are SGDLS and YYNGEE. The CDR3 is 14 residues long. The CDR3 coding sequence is TGTGCCAGCAGCGAGAAGGACGGGGATTCACCCCTCCACTTT. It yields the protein CASSEKDGDSPLHF.

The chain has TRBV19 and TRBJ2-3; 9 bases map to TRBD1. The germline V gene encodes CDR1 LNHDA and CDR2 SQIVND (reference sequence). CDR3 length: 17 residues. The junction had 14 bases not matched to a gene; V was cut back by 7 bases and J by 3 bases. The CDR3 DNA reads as TGTGCCAGTACCGAACGTACCCGGGACAGGGCAACAGATACGCAGTATTTT. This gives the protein CASTERTRDRATDTQYF.

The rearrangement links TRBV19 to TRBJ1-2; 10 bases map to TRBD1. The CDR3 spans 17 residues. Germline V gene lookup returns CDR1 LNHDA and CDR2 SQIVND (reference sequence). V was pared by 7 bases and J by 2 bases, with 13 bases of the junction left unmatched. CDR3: CASTIPTPGQGNYGYTF. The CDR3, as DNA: TGTGCCAGTACCATACCGACCCCGGGACAGGGGAACTATGGCTACACCTTC.

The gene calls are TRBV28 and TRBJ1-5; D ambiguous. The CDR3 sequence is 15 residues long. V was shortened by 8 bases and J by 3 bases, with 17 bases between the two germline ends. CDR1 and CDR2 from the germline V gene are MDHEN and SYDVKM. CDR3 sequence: CASVDGGMNNQPQHF. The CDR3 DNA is TGTGCCAGCGTGGATGGAGGGATGAACAATCAGCCCCAGCATTTT.

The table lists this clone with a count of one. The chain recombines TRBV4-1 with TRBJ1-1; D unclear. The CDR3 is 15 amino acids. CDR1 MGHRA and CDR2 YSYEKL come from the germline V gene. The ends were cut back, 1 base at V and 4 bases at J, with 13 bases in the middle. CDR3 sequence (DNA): TGCGCCAGCAGCCAAGGCCCGGGGATCAGCACTGAAGCTTTCTTT. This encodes CASSQGPGISTEAFF.

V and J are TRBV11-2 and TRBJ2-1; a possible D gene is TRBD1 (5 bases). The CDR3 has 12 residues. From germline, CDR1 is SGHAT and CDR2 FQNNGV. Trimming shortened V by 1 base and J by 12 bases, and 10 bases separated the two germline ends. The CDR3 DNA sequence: TGTGCCAGCAGCTTAGTGAGGACACCGCAGTTCTTC. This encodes CASSLVRTPQFF.

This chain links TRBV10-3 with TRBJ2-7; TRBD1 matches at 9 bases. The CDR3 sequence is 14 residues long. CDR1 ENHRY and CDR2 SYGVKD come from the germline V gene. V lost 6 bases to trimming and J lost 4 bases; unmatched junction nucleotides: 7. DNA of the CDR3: TGTGCCATCAGCCACCGGGACAGGGAGTACGAGCAGTACTTC. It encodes CAISHRDREYEQYF.